This entry features one TCR beta chain sequence. Its specificity is not known. The CDR3 extends over 15 amino acids. With V trimmed by 0 bases and J by 7 bases, 10 bases remained unmatched. Germline V lookup: CDR1 SGHNT, CDR2 YYREEE (reference sequence). These data belong to a study of T cell responses to AZD1222 COVID-19 vaccine. Findings and caveats of the study: Seropositivity was recorded at baseline in only six AZD1222 recipients. Donors skewed white British and female; clonal diversity was possibly underestimated.

Using immunoSEQ multiplex PCR, the repertoire was profiled, and TCRdb retains in-frame clones only, with some absent. The sample records tens of thousands of clones, over 75% being singletons. The V call is TRBV5-4, the J call TRBJ2-7, with 7 bases that match TRBD2. The TCR comes from an adult who received the AZD1222 COVID-19 vaccine. Sample: peripheral blood, taken 28 days after the second AZD1222 dose. The CDR3 DNA reads TGTGCCAGCAGCTTGGAGCGGGGACCCGCCGGAGAGCAGTACTTC. The encoded protein is CASSLERGPAGEQYF.